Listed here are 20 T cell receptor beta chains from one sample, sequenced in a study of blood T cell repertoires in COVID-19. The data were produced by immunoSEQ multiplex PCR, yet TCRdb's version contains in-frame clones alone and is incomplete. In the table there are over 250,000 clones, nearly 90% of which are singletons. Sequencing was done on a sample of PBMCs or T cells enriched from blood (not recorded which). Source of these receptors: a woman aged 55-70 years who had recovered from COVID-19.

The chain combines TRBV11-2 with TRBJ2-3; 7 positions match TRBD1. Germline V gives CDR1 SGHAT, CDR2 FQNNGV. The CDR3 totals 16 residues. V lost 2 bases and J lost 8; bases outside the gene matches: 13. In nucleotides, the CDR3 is TGTGCCAGCAGCTTAACCCGGGGCGGCCAGGGGGTTACGCAGTATTTT. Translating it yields CASSLTRGGQGVTQYF.

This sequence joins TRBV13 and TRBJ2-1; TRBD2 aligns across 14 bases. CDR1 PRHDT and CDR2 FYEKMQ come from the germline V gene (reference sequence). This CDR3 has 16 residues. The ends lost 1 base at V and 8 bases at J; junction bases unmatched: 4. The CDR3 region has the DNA TGTGCCAGCAGCTTAGTACGGACTAGCGGGAGGTATGAGCAGTTCTTC. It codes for CASSLVRTSGRYEQFF.

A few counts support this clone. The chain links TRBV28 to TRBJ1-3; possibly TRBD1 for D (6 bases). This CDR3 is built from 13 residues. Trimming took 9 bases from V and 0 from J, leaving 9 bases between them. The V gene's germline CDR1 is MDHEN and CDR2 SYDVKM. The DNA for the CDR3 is TGTGCCAGTCAGGGGCTCTCTGGAAACACCATATATTTT. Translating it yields CASQGLSGNTIYF.

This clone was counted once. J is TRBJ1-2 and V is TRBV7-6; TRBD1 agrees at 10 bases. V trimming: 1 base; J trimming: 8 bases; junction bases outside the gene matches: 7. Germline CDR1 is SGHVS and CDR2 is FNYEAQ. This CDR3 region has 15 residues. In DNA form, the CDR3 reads TGTGCCAGCAGCTTAGAAGGGACAGGGGTGGGAGGCTACACCTTC. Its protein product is CASSLEGTGVGGYTF.

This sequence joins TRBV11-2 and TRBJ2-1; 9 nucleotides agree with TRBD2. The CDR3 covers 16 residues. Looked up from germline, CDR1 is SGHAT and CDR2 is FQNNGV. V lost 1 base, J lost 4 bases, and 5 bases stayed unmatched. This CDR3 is CASSLVAGGTYNEQFF. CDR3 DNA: TGTGCCAGCAGCTTAGTGGCGGGAGGGACTTACAATGAGCAGTTCTTC.

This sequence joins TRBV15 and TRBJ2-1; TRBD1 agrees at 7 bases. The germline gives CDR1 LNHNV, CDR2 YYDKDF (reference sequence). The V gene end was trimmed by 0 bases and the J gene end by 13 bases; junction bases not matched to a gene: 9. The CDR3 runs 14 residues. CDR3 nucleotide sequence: TGTGCCACCAGCAGAGATCGAGGACAGGCGGGTCAGTTCTTC. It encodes CATSRDRGQAGQFF.

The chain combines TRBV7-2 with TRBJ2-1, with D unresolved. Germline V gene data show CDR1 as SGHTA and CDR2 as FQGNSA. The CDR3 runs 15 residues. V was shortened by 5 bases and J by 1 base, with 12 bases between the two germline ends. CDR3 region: CASSPSTTSYNEQFF. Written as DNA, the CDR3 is TGTGCCAGCAGCCCCAGTACTACATCCTACAATGAGCAGTTCTTC.

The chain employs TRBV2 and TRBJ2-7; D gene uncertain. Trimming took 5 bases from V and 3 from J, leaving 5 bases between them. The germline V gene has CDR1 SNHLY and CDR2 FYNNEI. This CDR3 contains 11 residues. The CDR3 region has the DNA TGTGCCAGCAGTCTCTACTACGAGCAGTACTTC. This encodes CASSLYYEQYF.

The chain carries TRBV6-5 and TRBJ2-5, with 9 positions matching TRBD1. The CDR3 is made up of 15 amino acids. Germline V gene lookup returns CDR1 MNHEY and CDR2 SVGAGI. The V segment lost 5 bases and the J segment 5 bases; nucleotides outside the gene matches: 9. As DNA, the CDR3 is TGTGCCAGCAGTATCACAGGGGGCGCGGGGGAGACCCAGTACTTC. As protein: CASSITGGAGETQYF.

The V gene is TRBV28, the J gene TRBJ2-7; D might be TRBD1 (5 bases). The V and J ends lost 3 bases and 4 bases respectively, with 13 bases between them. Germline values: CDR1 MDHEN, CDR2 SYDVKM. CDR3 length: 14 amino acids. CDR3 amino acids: CASSLPIQGYEQYF. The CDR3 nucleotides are TGTGCCAGCAGTTTGCCCATCCAGGGTTACGAGCAGTACTTC. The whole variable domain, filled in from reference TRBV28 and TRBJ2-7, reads DVKVTQSSRYLVKRTGEKVFLECVQDMDHENMFWYRQDPGLGLRLIYFSYDVKMKEKGDIPEGYSVSREKKERFSLILESASTNQTSMYLCASSLPIQGYEQYFGPGTRLTVT.

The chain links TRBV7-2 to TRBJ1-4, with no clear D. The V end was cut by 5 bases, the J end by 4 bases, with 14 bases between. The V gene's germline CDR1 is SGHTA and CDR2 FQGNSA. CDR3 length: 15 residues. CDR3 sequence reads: CASSPFAGVNEKLFF. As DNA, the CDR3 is TGTGCCAGCAGCCCCTTCGCGGGAGTTAATGAAAAACTGTTTTTT.

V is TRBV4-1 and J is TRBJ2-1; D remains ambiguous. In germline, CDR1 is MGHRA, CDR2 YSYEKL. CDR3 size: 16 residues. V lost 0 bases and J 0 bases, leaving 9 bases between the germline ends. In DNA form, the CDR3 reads TGCGCCAGCAGCCAAGAGCGTGTTTTCTCCTACAATGAGCAGTTCTTC. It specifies CASSQERVFSYNEQFF.

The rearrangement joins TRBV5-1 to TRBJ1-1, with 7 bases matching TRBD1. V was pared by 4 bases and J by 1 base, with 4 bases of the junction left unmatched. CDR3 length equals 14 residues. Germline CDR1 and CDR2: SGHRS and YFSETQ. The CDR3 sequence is CASSPGDRNTEAFF. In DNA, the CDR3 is TGCGCCAGCAGCCCGGGGGACAGGAACACTGAAGCTTTCTTT.

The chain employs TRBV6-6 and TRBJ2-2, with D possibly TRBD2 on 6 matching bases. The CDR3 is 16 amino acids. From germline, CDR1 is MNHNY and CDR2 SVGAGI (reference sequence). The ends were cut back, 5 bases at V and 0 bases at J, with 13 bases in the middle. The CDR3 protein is CASSGQRAPNTGELFF. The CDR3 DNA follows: TGTGCCAGCAGTGGCCAGCGGGCACCGAACACCGGGGAGCTGTTTTTT.

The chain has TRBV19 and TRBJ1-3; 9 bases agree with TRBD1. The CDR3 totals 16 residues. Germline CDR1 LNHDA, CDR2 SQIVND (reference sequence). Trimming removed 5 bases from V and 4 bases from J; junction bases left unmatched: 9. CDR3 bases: TGTGCCAGTAGTGGTCGCACAGGGGGCTCCGGAAACACCATATATTTT. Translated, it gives CASSGRTGGSGNTIYF.

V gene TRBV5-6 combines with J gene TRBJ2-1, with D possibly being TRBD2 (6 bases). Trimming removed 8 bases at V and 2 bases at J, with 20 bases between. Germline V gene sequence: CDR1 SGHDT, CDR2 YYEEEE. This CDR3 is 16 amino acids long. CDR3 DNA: TGTGCCAGTGCGGGGAAGGGGCCGGGAGCCTACAATGAGCAGTTCTTC. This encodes CASAGKGPGAYNEQFF.

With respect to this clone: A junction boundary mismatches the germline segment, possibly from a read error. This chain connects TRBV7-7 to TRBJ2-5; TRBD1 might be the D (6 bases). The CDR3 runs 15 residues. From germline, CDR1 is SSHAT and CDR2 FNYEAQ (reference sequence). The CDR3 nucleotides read TGTGCTAGCAGCTTAGTGGGACACGGACAAGAGACCCAGTACTTC. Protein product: CASSLVGHGQETQYF.

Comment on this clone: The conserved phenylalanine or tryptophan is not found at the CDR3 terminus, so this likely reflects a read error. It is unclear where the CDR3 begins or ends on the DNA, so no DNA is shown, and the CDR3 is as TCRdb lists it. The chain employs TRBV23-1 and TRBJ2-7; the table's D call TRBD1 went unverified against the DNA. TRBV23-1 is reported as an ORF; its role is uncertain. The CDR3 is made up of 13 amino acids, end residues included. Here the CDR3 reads CASSQSPRTVRVG.

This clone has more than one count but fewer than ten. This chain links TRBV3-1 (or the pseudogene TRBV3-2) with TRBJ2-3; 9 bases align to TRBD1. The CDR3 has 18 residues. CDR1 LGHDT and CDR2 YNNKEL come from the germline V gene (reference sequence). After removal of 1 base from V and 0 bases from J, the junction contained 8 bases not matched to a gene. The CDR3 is CASSQGPTGTGSTDTQYF. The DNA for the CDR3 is TGTGCCAGCAGCCAAGGGCCCACGGGGACAGGGAGCACAGATACGCAGTATTTT.

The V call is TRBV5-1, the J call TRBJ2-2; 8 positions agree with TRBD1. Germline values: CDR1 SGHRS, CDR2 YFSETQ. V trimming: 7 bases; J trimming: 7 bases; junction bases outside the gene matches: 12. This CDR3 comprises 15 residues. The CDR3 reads CASANGQGVNGELFF. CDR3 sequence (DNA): TGCGCCAGCGCTAATGGACAGGGAGTAAACGGGGAGCTGTTTTTT.